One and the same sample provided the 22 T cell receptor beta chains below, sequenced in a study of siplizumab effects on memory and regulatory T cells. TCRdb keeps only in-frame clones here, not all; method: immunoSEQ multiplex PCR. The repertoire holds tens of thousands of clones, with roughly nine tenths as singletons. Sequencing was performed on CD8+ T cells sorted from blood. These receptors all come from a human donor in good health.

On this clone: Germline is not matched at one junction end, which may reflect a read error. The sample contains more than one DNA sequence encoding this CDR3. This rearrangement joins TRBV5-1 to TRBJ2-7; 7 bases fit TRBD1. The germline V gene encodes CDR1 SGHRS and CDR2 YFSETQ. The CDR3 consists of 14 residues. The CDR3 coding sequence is TGCGCCAGCAGCGGATGGGACAGTCAAGACGAACAGTACTTC. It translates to CASSGWDSQDEQYF.

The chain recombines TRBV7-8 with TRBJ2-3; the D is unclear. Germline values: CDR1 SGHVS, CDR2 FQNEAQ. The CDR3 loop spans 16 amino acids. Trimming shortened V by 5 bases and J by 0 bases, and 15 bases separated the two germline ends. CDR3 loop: CASSLRVGYSTDTQYF. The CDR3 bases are TGTGCCAGCAGCCTTAGGGTGGGATACAGCACAGATACGCAGTATTTT.

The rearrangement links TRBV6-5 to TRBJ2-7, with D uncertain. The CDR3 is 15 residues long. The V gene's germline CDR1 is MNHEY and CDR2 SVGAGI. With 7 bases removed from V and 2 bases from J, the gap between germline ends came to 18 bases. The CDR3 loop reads CASTVGSRYPYEQYF. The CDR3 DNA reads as TGTGCCAGCACCGTCGGGTCACGGTACCCCTACGAGCAGTACTTC.

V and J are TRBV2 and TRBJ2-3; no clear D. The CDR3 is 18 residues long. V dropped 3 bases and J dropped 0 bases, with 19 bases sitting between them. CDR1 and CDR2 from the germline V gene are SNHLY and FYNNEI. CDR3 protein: CASSDLGARHGSTDTQYF. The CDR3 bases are TGTGCCAGCAGTGATCTTGGAGCCAGACACGGTAGCACAGATACGCAGTATTTT.

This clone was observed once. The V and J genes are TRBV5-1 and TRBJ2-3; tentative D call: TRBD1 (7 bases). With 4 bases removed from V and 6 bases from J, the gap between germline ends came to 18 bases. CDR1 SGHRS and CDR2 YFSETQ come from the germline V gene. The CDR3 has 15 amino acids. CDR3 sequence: CASSGGTVNWDTQYF. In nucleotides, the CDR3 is TGCGCCAGCAGCGGCGGGACAGTCAATTGGGATACGCAGTATTTT. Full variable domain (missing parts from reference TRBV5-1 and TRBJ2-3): KAGVTQTPRYLIKTRGQQVTLSCSPISGHRSVSWYQQTPGQGLQFLFEYFSETQRNKGNFPGRFSGRQFSNSRSEMNVSTLELGDSALYLCASSGGTVNWDTQYFGPGTRLTVL.

In DNA, the CDR3 is TGTGCCAGCAGCCCGGGATTCACCGGGGAGCTGTTTTTT. Translated: CASSPGFTGELFF. The chain is built from TRBV7-9 and TRBJ2-2; TRBD2 is a possible D gene (5 bases). The germline CDR1 and CDR2 sequences are SEHNR and FQNEAQ (reference sequence). V was cut by 5 bases and J by 4 bases, with 8 bases left in between. CDR3 length: 13 amino acids.

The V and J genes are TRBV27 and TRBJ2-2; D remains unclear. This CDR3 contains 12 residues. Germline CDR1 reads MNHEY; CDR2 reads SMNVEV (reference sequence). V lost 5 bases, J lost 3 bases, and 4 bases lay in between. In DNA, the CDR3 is TGTGCCAGCAGTCCTTACACCGGGGAGCTGTTTTTT. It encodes CASSPYTGELFF.

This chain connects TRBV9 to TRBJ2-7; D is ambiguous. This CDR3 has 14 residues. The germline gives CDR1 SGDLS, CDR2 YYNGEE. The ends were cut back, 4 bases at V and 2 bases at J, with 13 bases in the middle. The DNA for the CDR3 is TGTGCCAGCAGCCCTGGGATGGGGACCTACGAGCAGTACTTC. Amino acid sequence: CASSPGMGTYEQYF.

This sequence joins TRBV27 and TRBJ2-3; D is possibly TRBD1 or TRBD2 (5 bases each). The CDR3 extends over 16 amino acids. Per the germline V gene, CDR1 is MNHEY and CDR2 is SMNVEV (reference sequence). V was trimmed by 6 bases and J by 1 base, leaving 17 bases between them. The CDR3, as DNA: TGTGCCAGCAGCTGGAACGACATGGGGGGCACAGATACGCAGTATTTT. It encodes CASSWNDMGGTDTQYF.

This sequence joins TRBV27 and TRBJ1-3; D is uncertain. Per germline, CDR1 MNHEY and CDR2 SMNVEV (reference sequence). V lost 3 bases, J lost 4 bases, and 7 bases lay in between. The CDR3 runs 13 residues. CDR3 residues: CASSFRPGNTIYF. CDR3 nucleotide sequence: TGTGCCAGCAGTTTTCGCCCGGGAAACACCATATATTTT.

CDR3 nucleotides: TGTGCCAGCAGCGTAGCGGGACTAGCGTGGAATGAGCAGTTCTTC. This sequence encodes CASSVAGLAWNEQFF. The gene calls are TRBV9 and TRBJ2-1, with 10 bases lining up with TRBD2. V lost 0 bases to trimming and J lost 7 bases; unmatched junction nucleotides: 4. The CDR3 has 15 amino acids. CDR1 and CDR2 (germline): SGDLS, YYNGEE.

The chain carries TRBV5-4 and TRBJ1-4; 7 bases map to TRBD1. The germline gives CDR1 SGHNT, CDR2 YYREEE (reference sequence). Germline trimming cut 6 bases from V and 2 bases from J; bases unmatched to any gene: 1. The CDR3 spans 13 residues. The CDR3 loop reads CASKGATNEKLFF. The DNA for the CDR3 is TGTGCCAGCAAGGGGGCGACTAATGAAAAACTGTTTTTT.

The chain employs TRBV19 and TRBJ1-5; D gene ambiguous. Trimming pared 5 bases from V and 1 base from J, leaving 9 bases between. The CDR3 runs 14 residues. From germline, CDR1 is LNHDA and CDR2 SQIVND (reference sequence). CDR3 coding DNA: TGTGCCAGTAGTCATGGGGTAAGCAATCAGCCCCAGCATTTT. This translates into CASSHGVSNQPQHF.

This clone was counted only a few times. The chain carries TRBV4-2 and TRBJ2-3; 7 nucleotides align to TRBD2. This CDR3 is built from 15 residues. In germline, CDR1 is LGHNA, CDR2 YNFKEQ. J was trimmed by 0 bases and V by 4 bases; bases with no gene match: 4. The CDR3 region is CASSPVGGSTDTQYF. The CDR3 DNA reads TGTGCCAGCAGCCCTGTCGGGGGGAGCACAGATACGCAGTATTTT.

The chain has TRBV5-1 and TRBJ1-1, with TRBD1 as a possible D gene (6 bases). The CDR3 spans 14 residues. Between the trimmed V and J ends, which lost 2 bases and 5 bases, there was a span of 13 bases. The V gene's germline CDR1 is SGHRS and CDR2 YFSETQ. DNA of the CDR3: TGCGCCAGCAGCTTTGCAGGGGTCGGGACTGAAGCTTTCTTT. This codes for CASSFAGVGTEAFF.

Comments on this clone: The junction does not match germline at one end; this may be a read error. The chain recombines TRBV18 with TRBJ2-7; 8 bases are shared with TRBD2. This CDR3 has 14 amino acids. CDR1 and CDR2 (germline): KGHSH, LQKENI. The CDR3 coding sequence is TGTGCCAGCTCACCGCGGGAGGTTTCCTTCGAGCAGTACTTC. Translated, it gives CASSPREVSFEQYF.

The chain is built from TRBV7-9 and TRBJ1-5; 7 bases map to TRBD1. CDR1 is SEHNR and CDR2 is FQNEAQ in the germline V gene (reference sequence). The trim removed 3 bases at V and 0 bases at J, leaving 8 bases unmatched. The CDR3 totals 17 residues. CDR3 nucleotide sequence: TGTGCCAGCAGCTTCTGGGTAGGGGGCGATAGCAATCAGCCCCAGCATTTT. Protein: CASSFWVGGDSNQPQHF.

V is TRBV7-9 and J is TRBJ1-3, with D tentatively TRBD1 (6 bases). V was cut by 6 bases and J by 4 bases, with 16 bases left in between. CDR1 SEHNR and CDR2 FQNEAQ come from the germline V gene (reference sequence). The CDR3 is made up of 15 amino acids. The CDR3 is CASSFPQGWGNTIYF. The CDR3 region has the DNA TGTGCCAGCAGTTTCCCACAGGGATGGGGAAACACCATATATTTT. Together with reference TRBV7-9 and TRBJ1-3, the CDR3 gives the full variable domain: DTGVSQNPRHKITKRGQNVTFRCDPISEHNRLYWYRQTLGQGPEFLTYFQNEAQLEKSRLLSDRFSAERPKGSFSTLEIQRTEQGDSAMYLCASSFPQGWGNTIYFGEGSWLTVV.

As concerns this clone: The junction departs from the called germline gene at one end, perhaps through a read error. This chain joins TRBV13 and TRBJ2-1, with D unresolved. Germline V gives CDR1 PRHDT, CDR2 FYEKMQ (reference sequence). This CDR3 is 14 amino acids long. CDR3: CAGSPGLRRNEQFF. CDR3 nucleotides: TGTGCCGGCAGCCCTGGTCTCAGACGGAATGAGCAGTTCTTC.

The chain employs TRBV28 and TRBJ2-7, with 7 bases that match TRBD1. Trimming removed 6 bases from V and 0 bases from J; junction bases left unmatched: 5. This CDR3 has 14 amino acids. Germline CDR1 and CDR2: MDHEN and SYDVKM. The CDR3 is CASRPGQSSYEQYF. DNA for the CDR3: TGTGCCAGCAGACCGGGACAGAGCTCCTACGAGCAGTACTTC.

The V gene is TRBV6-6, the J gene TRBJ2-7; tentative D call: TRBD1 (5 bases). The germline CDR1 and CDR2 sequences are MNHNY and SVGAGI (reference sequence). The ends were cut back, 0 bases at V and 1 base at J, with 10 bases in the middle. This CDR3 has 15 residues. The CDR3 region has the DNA TGTGCCAGCAGTTACTCGGGGCTGGATTCCTACGAGCAGTACTTC. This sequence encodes CASSYSGLDSYEQYF.

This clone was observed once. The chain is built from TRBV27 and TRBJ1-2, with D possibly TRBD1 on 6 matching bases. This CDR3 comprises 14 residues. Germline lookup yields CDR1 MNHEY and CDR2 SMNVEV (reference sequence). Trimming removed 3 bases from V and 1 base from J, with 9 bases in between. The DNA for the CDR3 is TGTGCCAGCAGTTTGGACAGTCTTAACTATGGCTACACCTTC. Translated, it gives CASSLDSLNYGYTF.